These T cell receptor beta chains were read from a single sample in a study of blood T cell repertoires in COVID-19. Profiled with immunoSEQ multiplex PCR; TCRdb holds only in-frame clones, not every one. The table shows a few hundred thousand clones, with about 88% occurring only once. Sequenced material: peripheral blood. The receptors come from a woman aged 55-75 years with acute or convalescent COVID-19. Each CDR3 is given with its conserved first and last residue. D genes are given only for firm matches. The size field is filled for only some rows; it gives once, few, many or a size class.

v_gene,d_gene,abundance,j_gene,CDR3nt,CDR3aa
TRBV28,-,-,TRBJ1-1,TGTGCCAGCAGTCCACTCGGGGGGCGGAGGACTGAAGCTTTCTTT,CASSPLGGRRTEAFF
TRBV28,-,-,TRBJ1-4,TGTGCCAGCAGTTTATTTAGAGGTAGTTCTGAAAAACTGTTTTTT,CASSLFRGSSEKLFF
TRBV6-4,-,once,TRBJ1-1,TGTGCCAGCAGCGAAACAGGTTTCACTGAAGCTTTCTTT,CASSETGFTEAFF
TRBV6-5,TRBD2,-,TRBJ2-2,TGTGCCAGCTGGCGGGGGAAGAACACCGGGGAGCTGTTTTTT,CASWRGKNTGELFF
TRBV7-2,-,-,TRBJ2-7,TGTGCCAGCAGCTTACTGAACGGCTACGAGCAGTACTTC,CASSLLNGYEQYF
TRBV28,-,-,TRBJ1-2,TGTGCCAGCAGTTTCGCGCAGGGAAGTGCCCAGGATGGCTACACCTTC,CASSFAQGSAQDGYTF
TRBV30,TRBD1,-,TRBJ1-1,TGTGCCTGGAGTGTACAGGGGTGGACTGAAGCTTTCTTT,CAWSVQGWTEAFF
TRBV5-4,-,-,TRBJ2-7,TGTGCCAGCAGCTCGCCCGGACAGCTACTCTACGAGCAGTACTTC,CASSSPGQLLYEQYF
TRBV11-2,TRBD1,-,TRBJ1-1,TGTGCCAGCAGCTTCGTGGACAGGAACCGTAGGCCTTTCTTT,CASSFVDRNRRPFF
TRBV28,-,-,TRBJ1-5,TGTGCCAGCAGTCTAAATCAGCCCCAGCATTTT,CASSLNQPQHF
TRBV7-6,-,few,TRBJ2-7,TGTGCCAGCAGCTCTACTCCCGACAGGTCCAACGAGCAGTACTTC,CASSSTPDRSNEQYF
TRBV9,TRBD2,-,TRBJ2-1,TGTGCCAGCAGCGTAGTAGGTAGCGGGCGAAAAAATGAGCAGTTCTTC,CASSVVGSGRKNEQFF
TRBV6-1,TRBD2,-,TRBJ2-7,TGTGCCAGCAGTGAGAATGTACTAGCGGACGAGCAGTACTTC,CASSENVLADEQYF
TRBV11-2,-,-,TRBJ2-7,TGTGCCAGCAGCCCCACAGGGACCTCCTACGAGCAGTACTTC,CASSPTGTSYEQYF
TRBV30,TRBD1,-,TRBJ1-5,TGTGCCTGGAGTGGAGGACAGGGAATAAATCAGCCCCAGCATTTT,CAWSGGQGINQPQHF
TRBV4-2,-,-,TRBJ1-2,TGTGCCAGCAGCCACCCGGGAGTAGACTATGGCTACACCTTC,CASSHPGVDYGYTF
TRBV2,TRBD1,few,TRBJ2-2,TGTGCCAGGGGGACAGCGAACACCGGGGAGCTGTTTTTT,CARGTANTGELFF
TRBV3-1/TRBV3-2,-,-,TRBJ1-1,TGTGCCAGCAGCCAAGATCAGGGTTTTGTAGCTTTCTTT,CASSQDQGFVAFF
TRBV18,-,-,TRBJ2-5,TGTGCCAGCTCACCACTCCACCCGGAGGAGACCCAGTACTTC,CASSPLHPEETQYF
TRBV5-1,TRBD1,-,TRBJ2-5,TGCGCCAGCAGCTTGAAGAATACAGGGGGGCAAGAGACCCAGTACTTC,CASSLKNTGGQETQYF
TRBV19,-,once,TRBJ1-1,TGTGCCAGTAGCAGACGGGGGACGAACACTGAAGCTTTCTTT,CASSRRGTNTEAFF
TRBV4-3,TRBD1,-,TRBJ2-7,TGCGCCAGCAGCCAAGATCGGCAGGGGGTTTACGAGCAGTACTTC,CASSQDRQGVYEQYF